The T cell receptor (beta chain) described here comes from a study of cytomegalovirus exposure and HLA in healthy donors. Whole-study context: A subsequent analysis reported that the 120 validation repertoires were produced on the same platform that had also been used for the approximately 710 first-cohort repertoires. Points from the study as a whole: Confirmation was obtained in vitro that three CMV-associated chains are specific for CMV antigens. High specificity and sensitivity for cytomegalovirus status were reported for the classifier. Listed as cytomegalovirus-associated were 150 to 200 TCR beta chains.

Per the germline V gene, CDR1 is SGHNT and CDR2 is YYREEE (reference sequence). After removal of 4 bases from V and 7 bases from J, the junction contained 13 bases not matched to a gene. The CDR3 runs 17 residues. With respect to this clone: Its target is unknown.

TCRdb's table, derived via immunoSEQ multiplex PCR, lists solely in-frame clones and lacks some. The sample holds about 150,000 clones, approximately 82% seen once. The receptor was derived from a man younger than 40 in good health and CMV-seropositive. This sequence joins TRBV5-4 and TRBJ2-5; 13 nucleotides match TRBD2. The source material was PBMCs. This chain's CDR3 is CASSPGGLAGESGTQYF. In DNA form, the CDR3 reads TGTGCCAGCAGCCCGGGAGGACTAGCGGGAGAGAGCGGGACCCAGTACTTC.